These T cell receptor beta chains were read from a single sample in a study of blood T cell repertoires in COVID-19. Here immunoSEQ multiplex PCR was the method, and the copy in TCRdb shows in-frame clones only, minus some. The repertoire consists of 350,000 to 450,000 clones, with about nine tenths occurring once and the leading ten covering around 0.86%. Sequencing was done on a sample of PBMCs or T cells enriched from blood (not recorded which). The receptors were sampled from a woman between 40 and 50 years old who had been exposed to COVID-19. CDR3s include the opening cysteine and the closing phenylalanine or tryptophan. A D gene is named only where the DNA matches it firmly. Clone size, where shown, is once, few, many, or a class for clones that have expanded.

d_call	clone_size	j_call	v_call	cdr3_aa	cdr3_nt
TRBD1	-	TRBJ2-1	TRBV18	CASSFDRGLYNEQFF	TGTGCCAGCTCATTTGACAGGGGGCTATACAATGAGCAGTTCTTC
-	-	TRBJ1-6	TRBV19	CASRGRGGSPLHF	TGTGCCAGTAGAGGCAGGGGCGGTTCACCCCTCCACTTT
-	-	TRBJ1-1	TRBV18	CASSPTPGSYTEAFF	TGTGCCAGCTCACCCACCCCCGGGTCTTACACTGAAGCTTTCTTT
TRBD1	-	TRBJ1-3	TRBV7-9	CASSSAGTGADPSGNTIYF	TGTGCCAGCAGCTCGGCCGGGACAGGGGCCGACCCCTCTGGAAACACCATATATTTT
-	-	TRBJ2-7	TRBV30	CAGTPGLYSTEQYF	TGTGCCGGGACTCCGGGACTCTATTCTACCGAGCAGTACTTC
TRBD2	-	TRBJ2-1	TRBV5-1	CASSLARTSTSYNEQFF	TGCGCCAGCAGCTTGGCCAGGACTAGCACCTCCTACAATGAGCAGTTCTTC
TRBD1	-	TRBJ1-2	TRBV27	CASSSDRVSGGYTF	TGTGCCAGCAGTTCGGACAGGGTATCAGGAGGCTACACCTTC
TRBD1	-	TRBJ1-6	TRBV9	CASSGGTGNNSPLHF	TGTGCCAGCAGCGGGGGGACAGGGAATAATTCACCCCTCCACTTT
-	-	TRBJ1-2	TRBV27	CASSLSGGYGYTF	TGTGCCAGCAGTTTATCCGGGGGCTATGGCTACACCTTC
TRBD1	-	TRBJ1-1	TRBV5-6	CASSLLGQGNTEAFF	TGTGCCAGCAGCCTACTAGGACAGGGGAACACTGAAGCTTTCTTT
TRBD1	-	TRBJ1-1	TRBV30	CAWTASGGTSAFF	TGTGCCTGGACTGCCTCAGGGGGGACGTCAGCTTTCTTT
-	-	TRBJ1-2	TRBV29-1	CSVEDWAISYGYTF	TGCAGCGTTGAAGATTGGGCGATTAGCTATGGCTACACCTTC
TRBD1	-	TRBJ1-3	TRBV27	CASSRTGGIRNTIYF	TGTGCCAGCAGTCGGACAGGGGGTATTAGAAACACCATATATTTT
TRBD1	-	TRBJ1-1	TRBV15	CATSRGNRQGAVNIEAFF	TGTGCCACCAGCAGAGGGAACAGACAGGGGGCGGTGAACATTGAAGCTTTCTTT
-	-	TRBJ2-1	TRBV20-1	CSVYRYGEQFF	TGCAGTGTATACAGGTACGGTGAGCAGTTCTTC
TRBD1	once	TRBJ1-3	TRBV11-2	CASSPGPQGVSGNTIYF	TGTGCCAGCAGCCCAGGACCACAGGGGGTTTCCGGAAACACCATATATTTT
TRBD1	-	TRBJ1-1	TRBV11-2	CASSLGGQGGTEAFF	TGTGCCAGCAGCTTAGGTGGACAGGGAGGGACTGAAGCTTTCTTT
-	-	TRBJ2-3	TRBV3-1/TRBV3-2	CASSQELADTQYF	TGTGCCAGCAGCCAAGAACTAGCAGATACGCAGTATTTT
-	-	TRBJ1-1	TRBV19	CASSPRAGTEAFF	TGTGCCAGTAGTCCCAGGGCTGGCACTGAAGCTTTCTTT
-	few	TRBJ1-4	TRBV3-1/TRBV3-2	CASSHRRGKGLYPEKLFF	TGTGCCAGCAGCCACCGTCGGGGGAAAGGCCTTTACCCTGAAAAACTGTTTTTT
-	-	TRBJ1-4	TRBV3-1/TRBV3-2	CASSQDRRNEKLFF	TGTGCCAGCAGCCAAGATAGGAGAAATGAAAAACTGTTTTTT
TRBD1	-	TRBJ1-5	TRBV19	CASTLKPGTENQPQHF	TGTGCCAGTACCCTAAAGCCCGGGACAGAGAATCAGCCCCAGCATTTT
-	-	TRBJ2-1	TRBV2	CASNPQGLTYNEQFF	TGTGCCAGCAACCCTCAGGGCCTTACCTACAATGAGCAGTTCTTC
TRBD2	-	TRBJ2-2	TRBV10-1	CASSTGTSVTGELFF	TGCGCCAGCAGTACCGGGACTAGCGTCACCGGGGAGCTGTTTTTT
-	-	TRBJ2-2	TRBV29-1	CSVRRGGPVTGELFF	TGCAGCGTTCGAAGGGGGGGGCCCGTCACCGGGGAGCTGTTTTTT
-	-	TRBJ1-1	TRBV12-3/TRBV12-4	CASSRTDNYKAFF	TGTGCCAGCAGTAGGACAGACAACTACAAAGCTTTCTTT
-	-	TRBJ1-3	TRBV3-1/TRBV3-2	CASSPARQERNTIYF	TGTGCCAGCAGCCCAGCCAGACAGGAGAGAAACACCATATATTTT
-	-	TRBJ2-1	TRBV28	CASSLLQGHNEQFF	TGTGCCAGCAGTTTATTACAGGGACACAATGAGCAGTTCTTC
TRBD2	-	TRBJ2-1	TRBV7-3	CASSSGLAGVNEQFF	TGTGCCAGCAGCTCAGGACTAGCGGGAGTCAATGAGCAGTTCTTC
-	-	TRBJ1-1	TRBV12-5	CASGLGQTEAFF	TGTGCTAGTGGCCTTGGACAGACTGAAGCTTTCTTT
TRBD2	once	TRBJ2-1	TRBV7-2	CASSQIGTSKGEQFF	TGTGCCAGCAGCCAAATCGGGACTAGCAAAGGTGAGCAGTTCTTC
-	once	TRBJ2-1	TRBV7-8	CASSPRLLLAGGQFF	TGTGCCAGCAGCCCAAGACTACTTCTAGCAGGAGGGCAGTTCTTC
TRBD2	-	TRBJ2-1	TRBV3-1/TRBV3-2	CASSQRLATYNEQFF	TGTGCCAGCAGCCAACGACTAGCAACTTACAATGAGCAGTTCTTC
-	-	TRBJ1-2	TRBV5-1	CASSLGLAVDYGYTF	TGCGCCAGCAGCTTGGGCTTGGCGGTTGACTATGGCTACACCTTC
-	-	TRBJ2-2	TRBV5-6	CASSFSRGDTGELFF	TGTGCCAGCAGCTTCTCCAGGGGGGACACCGGGGAGCTGTTTTTT